This T cell receptor beta chain was recorded in a study of control samples from healthy donors and cancer patients. Trimming removed 5 bases from V and 4 bases from J, with 8 bases in between. The CDR3 is 12 amino acids. Per the germline V gene, CDR1 is LNHDA and CDR2 is SQIVND (reference sequence). This clone was counted once. Other nucleotide sequences from this sample produce the same CDR3. The table came from immunoSEQ multiplex PCR; TCRdb's copy has only in-frame clones and leaves some out. This table has over 150,000 clones, about 93% appearing once. Sequencing was carried out using blood. The TCR was taken from a man younger than 35 in good health. V is TRBV19 and J is TRBJ1-2; D may be TRBD1 (6 bases). In nucleotides, the CDR3 is TGTGCCAGTAGTGGGGACACCTATGGCTACACCTTC. Translation gives CASSGDTYGYTF.